The clone carrying this T cell receptor (beta chain) rates as medium-sized. The antigen is unknown. The data originate from a study of liver allograft versus peripheral blood T cells. Looking at the study overall: Liver transplant recipients had T cell receptor repertoires compared between transplanted liver and peripheral blood. Study results and caveats: Liver allograft T cell receptor repertoires were reported to differ from peripheral blood repertoires.

The CDR3 covers 16 residues. The V gene's germline CDR1 is SGHNT and CDR2 YYREEE (reference sequence). The V end was cut by 9 bases, the J end by 0 bases, with 21 bases between. TCRdb re-called the reads through MiXCR, storing one row per CDR3 protein. The data contain 7,000 to 9,000 distinct CDR3 sequences, 15% to 20% of them singletons. The clonotype was recovered from a human patient who had a liver transplant. The T cells may come from the graft donor. The V and J genes are TRBV5-4 and TRBJ1-2, with a weak D call TRBD1 (6 bases). This CDR3 reads CATQQGFDPTNYGYTF. CDR3 DNA: TGTGCCACCCAACAGGGCTTTGATCCCACTAACTATGGCTACACCTTC.